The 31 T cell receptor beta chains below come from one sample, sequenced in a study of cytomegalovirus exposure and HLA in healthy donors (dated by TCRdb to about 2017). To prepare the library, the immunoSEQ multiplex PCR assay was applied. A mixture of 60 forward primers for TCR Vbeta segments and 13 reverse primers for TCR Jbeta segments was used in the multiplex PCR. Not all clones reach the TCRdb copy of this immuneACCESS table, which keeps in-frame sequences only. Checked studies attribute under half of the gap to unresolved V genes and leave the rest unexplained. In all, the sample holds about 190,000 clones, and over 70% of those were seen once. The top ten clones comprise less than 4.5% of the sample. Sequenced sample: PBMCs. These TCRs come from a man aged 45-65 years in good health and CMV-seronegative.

CDR3 sequence reads: CASIRDNEQFF. The CDR3 DNA reads TGTGCCAGCATTAGAGACAATGAGCAGTTCTTC. The chain recombines TRBV7-8 with TRBJ2-1; D unclear. V was cut by 7 bases and J by 5 bases, with 6 bases left in between. This CDR3 comprises 11 residues. Germline values: CDR1 SGHVS, CDR2 FQNEAQ.

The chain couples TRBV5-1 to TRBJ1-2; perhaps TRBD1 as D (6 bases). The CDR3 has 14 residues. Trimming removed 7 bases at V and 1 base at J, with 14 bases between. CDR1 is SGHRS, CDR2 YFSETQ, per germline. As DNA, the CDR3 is TGCGCCAGCGGTCCTCAGGGGATTAACTATGGCTACACCTTC. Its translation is CASGPQGINYGYTF.

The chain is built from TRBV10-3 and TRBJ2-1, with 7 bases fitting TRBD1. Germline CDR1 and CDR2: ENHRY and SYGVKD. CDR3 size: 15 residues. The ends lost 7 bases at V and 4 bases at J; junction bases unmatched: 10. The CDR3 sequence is CAIKGIGQDYNEQFF. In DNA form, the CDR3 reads TGTGCCATCAAGGGCATCGGACAGGATTACAATGAGCAGTTCTTC.

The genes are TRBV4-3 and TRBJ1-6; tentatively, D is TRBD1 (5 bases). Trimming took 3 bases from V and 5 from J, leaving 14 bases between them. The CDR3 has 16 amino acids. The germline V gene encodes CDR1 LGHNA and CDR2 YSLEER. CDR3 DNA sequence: TGCGCCAGCAGCCAGAGGACATTCGACGATAATTCACCCCTCCACTTT. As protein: CASSQRTFDDNSPLHF.

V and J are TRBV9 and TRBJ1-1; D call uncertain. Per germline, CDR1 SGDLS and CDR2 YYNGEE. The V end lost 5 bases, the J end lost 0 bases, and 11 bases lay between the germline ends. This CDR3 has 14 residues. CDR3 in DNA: TGTGCCAGCAGTCCCGACACCCTGAACACTGAAGCTTTCTTT. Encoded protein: CASSPDTLNTEAFF.

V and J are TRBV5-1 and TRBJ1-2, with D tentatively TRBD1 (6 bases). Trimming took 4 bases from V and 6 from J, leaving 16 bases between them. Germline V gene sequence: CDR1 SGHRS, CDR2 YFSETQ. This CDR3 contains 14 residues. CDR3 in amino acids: CASSPVARGDGYTF. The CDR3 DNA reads TGCGCCAGCAGCCCGGTGGCCAGGGGAGATGGCTACACCTTC.

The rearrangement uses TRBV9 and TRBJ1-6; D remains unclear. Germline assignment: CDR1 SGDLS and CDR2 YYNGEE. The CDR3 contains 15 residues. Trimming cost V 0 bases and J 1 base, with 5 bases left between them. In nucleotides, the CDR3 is TGTGCCAGCAGCGTAGATCCATCCTATAATTCACCCCTCCACTTT. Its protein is CASSVDPSYNSPLHF.

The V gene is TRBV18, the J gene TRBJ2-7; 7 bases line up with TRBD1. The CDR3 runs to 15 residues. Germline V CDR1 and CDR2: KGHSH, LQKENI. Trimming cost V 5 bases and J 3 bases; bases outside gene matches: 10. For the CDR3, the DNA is TGTGCCAGCTCATCCCTGACAGGGCTGCTCTACGAGCAGTACTTC. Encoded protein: CASSSLTGLLYEQYF.

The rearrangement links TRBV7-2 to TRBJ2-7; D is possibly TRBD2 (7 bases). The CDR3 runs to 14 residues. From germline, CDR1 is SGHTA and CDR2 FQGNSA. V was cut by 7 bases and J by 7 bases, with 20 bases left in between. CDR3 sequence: CASTIGGAIGEQYF. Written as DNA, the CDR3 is TGTGCCAGCACCATTGGGGGGGCAATAGGAGAGCAGTACTTC.

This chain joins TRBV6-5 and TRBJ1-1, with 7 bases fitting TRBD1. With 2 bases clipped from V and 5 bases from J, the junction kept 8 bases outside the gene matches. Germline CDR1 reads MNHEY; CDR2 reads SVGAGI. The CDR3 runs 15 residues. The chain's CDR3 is CASSYTHRGRTEAFF. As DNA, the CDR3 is TGTGCCAGCAGTTACACCCACAGGGGAAGGACTGAAGCTTTCTTT.

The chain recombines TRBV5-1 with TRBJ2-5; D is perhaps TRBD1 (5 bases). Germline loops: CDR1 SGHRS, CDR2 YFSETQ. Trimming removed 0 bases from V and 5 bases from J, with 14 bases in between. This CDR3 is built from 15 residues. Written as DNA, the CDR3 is TGCGCCAGCAGCTTGGGTGGCAGGGTGGTGGAGACCCAGTACTTC. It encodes CASSLGGRVVETQYF.

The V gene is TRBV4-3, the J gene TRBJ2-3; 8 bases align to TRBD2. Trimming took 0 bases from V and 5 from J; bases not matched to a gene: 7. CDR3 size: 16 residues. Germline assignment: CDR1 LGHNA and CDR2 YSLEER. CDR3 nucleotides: TGCGCCAGCAGCCAAGAATCCGGGCGGGGGGTAGATACGCAGTATTTT. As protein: CASSQESGRGVDTQYF.

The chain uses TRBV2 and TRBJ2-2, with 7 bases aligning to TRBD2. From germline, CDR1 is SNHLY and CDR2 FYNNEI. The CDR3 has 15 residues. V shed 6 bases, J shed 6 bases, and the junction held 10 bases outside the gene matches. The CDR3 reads CASRGGTQAAGELFF. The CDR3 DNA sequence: TGTGCCAGCAGGGGGGGGACCCAGGCCGCCGGGGAGCTGTTTTTT.

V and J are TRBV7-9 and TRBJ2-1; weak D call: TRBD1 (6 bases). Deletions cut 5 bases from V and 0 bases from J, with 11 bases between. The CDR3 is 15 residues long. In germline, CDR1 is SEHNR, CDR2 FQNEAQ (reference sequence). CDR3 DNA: TGTGCCAGCAGCCTAAGACAGGCCTCCTACAATGAGCAGTTCTTC. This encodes CASSLRQASYNEQFF. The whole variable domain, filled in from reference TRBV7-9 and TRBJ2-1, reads DTGVSQNPRHKITKRGQNVTFRCDPISEHNRLYWYRQTLGQGPEFLTYFQNEAQLEKSRLLSDRFSAERPKGSFSTLEIQRTEQGDSAMYLCASSLRQASYNEQFFGPGTRLTVL.

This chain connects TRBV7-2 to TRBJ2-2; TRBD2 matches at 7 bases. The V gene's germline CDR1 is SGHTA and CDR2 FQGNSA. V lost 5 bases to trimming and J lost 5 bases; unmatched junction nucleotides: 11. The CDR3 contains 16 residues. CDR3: CASSGGGGGRTGELFF. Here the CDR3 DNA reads TGTGCCAGCAGCGGGGGTGGGGGGGGAAGGACCGGGGAGCTGTTTTTT.

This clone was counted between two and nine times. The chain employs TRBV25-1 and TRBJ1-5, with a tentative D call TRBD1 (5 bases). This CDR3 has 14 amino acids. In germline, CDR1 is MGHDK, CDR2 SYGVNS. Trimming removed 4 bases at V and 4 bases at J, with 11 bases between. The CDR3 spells CASSASGFNQPQHF. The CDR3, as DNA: TGTGCCAGCAGTGCTTCAGGGTTTAATCAGCCCCAGCATTTT.

The CDR3 DNA reads TGTGCCAGCTCGCAAGAAGGGGCTTACTACGAGCAGTACTTC. It is translated as CASSQEGAYYEQYF. The J gene is TRBJ2-7, the V gene TRBV18, with D possibly matching TRBD1 (5 bases). The length of the CDR3 is 14 residues. Germline CDR1 is KGHSH and CDR2 is LQKENI. Between the trimmed V and J ends, which lost 6 bases and 3 bases, there was a span of 15 bases.

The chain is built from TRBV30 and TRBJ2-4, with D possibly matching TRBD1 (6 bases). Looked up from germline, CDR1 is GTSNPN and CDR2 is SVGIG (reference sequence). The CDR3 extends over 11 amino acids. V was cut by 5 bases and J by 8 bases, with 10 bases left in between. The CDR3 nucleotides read TGTGCCTGGGCACAGGGCGACATTCAGTACTTC. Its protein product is CAWAQGDIQYF.

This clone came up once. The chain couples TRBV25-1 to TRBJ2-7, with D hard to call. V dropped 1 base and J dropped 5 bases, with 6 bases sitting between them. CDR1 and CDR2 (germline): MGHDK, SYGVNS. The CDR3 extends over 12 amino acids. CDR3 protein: CASSESSDEQYF. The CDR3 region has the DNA TGTGCCAGCAGTGAATCTTCCGACGAGCAGTACTTC.

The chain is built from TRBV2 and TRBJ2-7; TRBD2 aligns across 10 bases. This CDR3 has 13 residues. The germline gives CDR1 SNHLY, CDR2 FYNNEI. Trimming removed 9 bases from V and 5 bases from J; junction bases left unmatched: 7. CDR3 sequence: CASTGTSAHEQYF. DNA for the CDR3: TGTGCCAGTACCGGGACTAGCGCCCACGAGCAGTACTTC.

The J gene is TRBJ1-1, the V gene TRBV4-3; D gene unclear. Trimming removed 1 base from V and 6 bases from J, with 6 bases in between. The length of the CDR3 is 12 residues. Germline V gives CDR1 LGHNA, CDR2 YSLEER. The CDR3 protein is CASSQGRAEAFF. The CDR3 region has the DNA TGCGCCAGCAGCCAAGGTCGGGCTGAAGCTTTCTTT.

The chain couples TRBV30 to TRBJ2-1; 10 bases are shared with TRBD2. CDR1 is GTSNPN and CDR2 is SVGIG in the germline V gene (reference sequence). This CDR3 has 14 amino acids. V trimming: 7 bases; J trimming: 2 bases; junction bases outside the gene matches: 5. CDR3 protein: CASKRGGPYNEQFF. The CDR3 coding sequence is TGTGCCTCCAAGCGGGGGGGCCCCTACAATGAGCAGTTCTTC.

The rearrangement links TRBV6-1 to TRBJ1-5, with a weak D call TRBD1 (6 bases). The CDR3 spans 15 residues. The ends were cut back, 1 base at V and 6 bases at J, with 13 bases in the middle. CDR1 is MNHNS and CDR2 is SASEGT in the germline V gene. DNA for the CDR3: TGTGCCAGCAGTGAAGGAACAGGGCTGGTTCAGCCCCAGCATTTT. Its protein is CASSEGTGLVQPQHF.

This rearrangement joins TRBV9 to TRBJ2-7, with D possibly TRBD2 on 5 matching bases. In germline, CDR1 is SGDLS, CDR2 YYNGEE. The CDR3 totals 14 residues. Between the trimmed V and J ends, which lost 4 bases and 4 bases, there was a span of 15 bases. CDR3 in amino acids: CASSSGMSQYEQYF. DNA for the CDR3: TGTGCCAGCAGCTCGGGAATGTCTCAGTACGAGCAGTACTTC.

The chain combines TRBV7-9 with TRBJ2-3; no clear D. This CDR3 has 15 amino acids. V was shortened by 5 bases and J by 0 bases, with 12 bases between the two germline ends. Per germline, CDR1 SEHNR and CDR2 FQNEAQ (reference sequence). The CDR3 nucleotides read TGTGCCAGCAGCCGTAGTGCAACTAGCACAGATACGCAGTATTTT. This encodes CASSRSATSTDTQYF. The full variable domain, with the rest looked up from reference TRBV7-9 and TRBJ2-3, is DTGVSQNPRHKITKRGQNVTFRCDPISEHNRLYWYRQTLGQGPEFLTYFQNEAQLEKSRLLSDRFSAERPKGSFSTLEIQRTEQGDSAMYLCASSRSATSTDTQYFGPGTRLTVL.

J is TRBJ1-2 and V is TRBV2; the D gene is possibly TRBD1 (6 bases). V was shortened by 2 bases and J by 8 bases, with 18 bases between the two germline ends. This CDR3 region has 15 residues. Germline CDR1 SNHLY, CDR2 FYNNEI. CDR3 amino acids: CASSEYLSGGPGYTF. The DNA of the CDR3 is TGTGCCAGCAGTGAATACCTCTCCGGGGGGCCCGGCTACACCTTC.

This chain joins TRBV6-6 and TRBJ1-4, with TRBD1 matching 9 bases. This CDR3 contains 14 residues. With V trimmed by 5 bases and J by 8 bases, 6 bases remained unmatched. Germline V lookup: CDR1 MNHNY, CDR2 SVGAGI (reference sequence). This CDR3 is CASSPQGAWEKLFF. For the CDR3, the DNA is TGTGCCAGCAGTCCACAGGGGGCATGGGAAAAACTGTTTTTT.

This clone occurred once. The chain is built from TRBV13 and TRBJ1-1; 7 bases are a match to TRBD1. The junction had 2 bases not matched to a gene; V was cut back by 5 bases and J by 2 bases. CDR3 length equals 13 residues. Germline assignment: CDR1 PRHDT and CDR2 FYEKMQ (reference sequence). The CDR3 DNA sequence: TGTGCCAGCAGCGGGGACAGAAACACTGAAGCTTTCTTT. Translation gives CASSGDRNTEAFF.

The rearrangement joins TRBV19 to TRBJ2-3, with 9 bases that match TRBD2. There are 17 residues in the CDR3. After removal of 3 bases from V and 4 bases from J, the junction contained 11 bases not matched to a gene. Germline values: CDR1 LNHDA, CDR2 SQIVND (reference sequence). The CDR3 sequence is CASSITGLALWADTQYF. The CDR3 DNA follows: TGTGCCAGTAGTATTACGGGACTAGCTTTGTGGGCAGATACGCAGTATTTT.

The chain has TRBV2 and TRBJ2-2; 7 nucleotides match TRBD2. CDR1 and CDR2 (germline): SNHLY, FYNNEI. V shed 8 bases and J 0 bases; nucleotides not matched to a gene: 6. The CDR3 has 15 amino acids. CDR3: CASRGDYSNTGELFF. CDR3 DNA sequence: TGTGCCAGCCGGGGGGACTATTCGAACACCGGGGAGCTGTTTTTT. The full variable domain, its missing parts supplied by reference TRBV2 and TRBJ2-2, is EPEVTQTPSHQVTQMGQEVILRCVPISNHLYFYWYRQILGQKVEFLVSFYNNEISEKSEIFDDQFSVERPDGSNFTLKIRSTKLEDSAMYFCASRGDYSNTGELFFGEGSRLTVL.

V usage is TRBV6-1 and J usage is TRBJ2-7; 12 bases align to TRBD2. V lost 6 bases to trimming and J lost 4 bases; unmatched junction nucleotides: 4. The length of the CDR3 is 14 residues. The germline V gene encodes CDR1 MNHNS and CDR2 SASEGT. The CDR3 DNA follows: TGTGCCAGCAGCGCGACTAGCGGGGGATACGAGCAGTACTTC. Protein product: CASSATSGGYEQYF.